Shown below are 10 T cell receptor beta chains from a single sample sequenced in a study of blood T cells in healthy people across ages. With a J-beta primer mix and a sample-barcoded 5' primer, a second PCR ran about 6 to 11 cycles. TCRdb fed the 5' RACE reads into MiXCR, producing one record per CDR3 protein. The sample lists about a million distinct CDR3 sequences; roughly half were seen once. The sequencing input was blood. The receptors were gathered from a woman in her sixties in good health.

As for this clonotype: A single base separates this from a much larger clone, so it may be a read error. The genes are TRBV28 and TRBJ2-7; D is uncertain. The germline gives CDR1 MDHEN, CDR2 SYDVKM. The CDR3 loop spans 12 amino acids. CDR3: CASSYVRFERYF. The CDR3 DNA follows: TGTGCCAGCAGTTACGTCCGGTTCGAGCGGTACTTC.

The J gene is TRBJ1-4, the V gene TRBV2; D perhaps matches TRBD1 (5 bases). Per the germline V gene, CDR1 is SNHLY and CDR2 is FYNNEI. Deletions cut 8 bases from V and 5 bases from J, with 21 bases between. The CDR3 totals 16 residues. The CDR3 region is CASGAPGRGVNEKLFF. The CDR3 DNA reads TGTGCCAGCGGGGCCCCGGGACGAGGGGTCAATGAAAAACTGTTTTTT.

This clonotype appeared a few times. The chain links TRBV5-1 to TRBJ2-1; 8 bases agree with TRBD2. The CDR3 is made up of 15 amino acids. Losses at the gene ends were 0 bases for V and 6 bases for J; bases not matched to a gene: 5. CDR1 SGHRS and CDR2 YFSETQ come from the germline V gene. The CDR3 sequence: CASSLEGLVTNEQFF. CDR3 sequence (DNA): TGCGCCAGCAGCTTGGAGGGACTAGTTACCAATGAGCAGTTCTTC.

The CDR3 nucleotides read TGCAGTGCACCGAGACTAGCGGGAGTCACAGATACGCAGTATTTT. It encodes CSAPRLAGVTDTQYF. The chain couples TRBV20-1 to TRBJ2-3; 12 bases fit TRBD2. Losses at the gene ends were 6 bases for V and 2 bases for J; bases not matched to a gene: 6. Germline assignment: CDR1 DFQATT and CDR2 SNEGSKA (reference sequence). This CDR3 comprises 15 residues.

The CDR3 DNA reads as TGTGCCAGCAGCTTGGGGTTCAACCAAGAGACCCAGTACTTC. Translation: CASSLGFNQETQYF. The V gene is TRBV5-5, the J gene TRBJ2-5; D gene ambiguous. V lost 0 bases, J lost 0 bases, and 6 bases lay in between. Germline V gives CDR1 SGHKS, CDR2 YYEKEE (reference sequence). The CDR3 is 14 residues long.

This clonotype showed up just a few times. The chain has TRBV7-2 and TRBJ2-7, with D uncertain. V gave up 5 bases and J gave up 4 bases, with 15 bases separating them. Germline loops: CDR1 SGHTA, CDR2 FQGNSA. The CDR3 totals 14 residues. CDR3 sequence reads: CASSPGRPPYEQYF. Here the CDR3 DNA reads TGTGCCAGCAGCCCGGGCAGACCCCCGTACGAGCAGTACTTC.

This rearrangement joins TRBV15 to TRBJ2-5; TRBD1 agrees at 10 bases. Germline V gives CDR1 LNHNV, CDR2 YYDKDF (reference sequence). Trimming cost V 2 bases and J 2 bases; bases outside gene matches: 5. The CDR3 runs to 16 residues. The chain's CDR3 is CATSRLGQGEQETQYF. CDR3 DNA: TGTGCCACCAGCAGACTCGGACAGGGGGAACAAGAGACCCAGTACTTC. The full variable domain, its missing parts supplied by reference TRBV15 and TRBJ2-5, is DAMVIQNPRYQVTQFGKPVTLSCSQTLNHNVMYWYQQKSSQAPKLLFHYYDKDFNNEADTPDNFQSRRPNTSFCFLDIRSPGLGDTAMYLCATSRLGQGEQETQYFGPGTRLLVL.

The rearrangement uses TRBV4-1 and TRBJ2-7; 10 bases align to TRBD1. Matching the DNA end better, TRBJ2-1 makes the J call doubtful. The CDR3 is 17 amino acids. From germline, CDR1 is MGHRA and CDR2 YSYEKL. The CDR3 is CASSQDVMDRGSYEQFF. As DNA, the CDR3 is TGCGCCAGCAGCCAAGATGTTATGGACAGGGGGTCCTATGAGCAGTTCTTC.

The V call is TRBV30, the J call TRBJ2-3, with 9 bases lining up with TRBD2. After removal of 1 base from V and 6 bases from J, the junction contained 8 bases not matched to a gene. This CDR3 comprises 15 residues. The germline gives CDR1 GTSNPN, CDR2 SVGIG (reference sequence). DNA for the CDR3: TGTGCCTGGAGTGGCAAGGCGGGAGGGGGGGATACGCAGTATTTT. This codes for CAWSGKAGGGDTQYF.

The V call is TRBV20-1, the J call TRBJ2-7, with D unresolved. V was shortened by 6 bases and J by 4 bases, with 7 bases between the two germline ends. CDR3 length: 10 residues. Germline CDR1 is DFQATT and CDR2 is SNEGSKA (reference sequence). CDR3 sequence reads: CSAQRYEQYF. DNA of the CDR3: TGCAGTGCCCAAAGGTACGAGCAGTACTTC.